Sequencing of this T cell receptor (beta chain) was carried out in a study of OX40 agonist ivuxolimab in advanced cancers. Study details: A history of anti-PD-1, anti-PD-L1 or anti-CTLA-4 therapy was acceptable, and approximately 39% had some.

CDR1 is MNHEY, CDR2 SMNVEV, per germline (reference sequence). The CDR3 spans 13 residues. The germline V and J ends were trimmed by 5 bases and 5 bases, with 10 bases remaining between them. Libraries were prepared by immunoSEQ multiplex PCR; TCRdb keeps only in-frame clonotypes and omits some of them. The sample includes 78,000 or so clones, 92% seen only once; the top ten take roughly 9.7%. Autoimmune disease history or systemic immunosuppression excluded patients. J is TRBJ2-1 and V is TRBV27; the D gene is possibly TRBD2 (6 bases). This material consisted of CD4+ or CD8+ T cells sorted from blood, taken in a trial of the OX40 agonist ivuxolimab. This receptor was taken from an adult with an advanced solid tumor such as melanoma, head and neck, liver or kidney cancer. The CDR3 coding sequence is TGTGCCAGCAGTATGGGGGGTAACAATGAGCAGTTCTTC. Translating gives CASSMGGNNEQFF.